This T cell receptor (beta chain) was sequenced in a study of blood T cell repertoires in COVID-19. The assay was immunoSEQ multiplex PCR, and TCRdb's table has in-frame clones only and misses some. The sample records 65,000 to 95,000 clones, 80% to 90% being singletons. Trimming at V came to 1 base and at J to 10 bases, leaving 14 bases not matched to a gene. The length of the CDR3 is 17 residues. Germline V gives CDR1 SGHTA, CDR2 FQGNSA. This clonotype was sampled from a woman aged 50 to 60 with acute or convalescent COVID-19. This chain links TRBV7-2 with TRBJ2-7; 12 bases align to TRBD2. The sequencing input was peripheral blood. The CDR3 loop reads CASSLGPLAGGTLNQYF. The CDR3 coding sequence is TGTGCCAGCAGCTTAGGGCCCCTAGCGGGGGGGACCTTGAATCAGTACTTC.